These 22 T cell receptor beta chains share one sample of origin, sequenced in a study of T cell responses to AZD1222 COVID-19 vaccine. TCRdb keeps only in-frame clones here, not all; method: immunoSEQ multiplex PCR. Of 200,000 to 300,000 clones listed, 90% to 95% are singletons. This sample comprised peripheral blood, obtained on day 0 of AZD1222 vaccination. These receptors were taken from an adult in good health.

V usage is TRBV10-3 and J usage is TRBJ1-3; TRBD1 aligns across 8 bases. The V gene's germline CDR1 is ENHRY and CDR2 SYGVKD. With 6 bases clipped from V and 1 base from J, the junction kept 8 bases outside the gene matches. The CDR3 is 16 amino acids. The CDR3 loop reads CAIRDPDRESGNTIYF. The CDR3 DNA follows: TGTGCCATCAGAGACCCGGACAGGGAGTCTGGAAACACCATATATTTT.

The rearrangement joins TRBV5-1 to TRBJ1-6; 7 nucleotides line up with TRBD1. Germline CDR1 and CDR2: SGHRS and YFSETQ. The CDR3 is 17 residues long. V shed 0 bases and J 2 bases; nucleotides not matched to a gene: 5. CDR3 region: CASSLVLQGAYNSPLHF. Written as DNA, the CDR3 is TGCGCCAGCAGCTTGGTCCTCCAGGGGGCCTATAATTCACCCCTCCACTTT.

V and J are TRBV27 and TRBJ1-4, with TRBD1 matching 8 bases. The CDR3 sequence is 14 residues long. Trimming removed 8 bases from V and 8 bases from J; junction bases left unmatched: 10. In germline, CDR1 is MNHEY, CDR2 SMNVEV (reference sequence). CDR3 bases: TGTGCCAGCGGACGAGGACAGGGCGGGGAAAAACTGTTTTTT. Its translation: CASGRGQGGEKLFF.

The chain uses TRBV15 and TRBJ2-5; the match to TRBD2 covers 8 bases. The CDR3 has 15 residues. Germline CDR1 is LNHNV and CDR2 is YYDKDF (reference sequence). Losses at the gene ends were 0 bases for V and 5 bases for J; bases not matched to a gene: 5. The chain's CDR3 is CATSRDRSGSETQYF. As DNA, the CDR3 is TGTGCCACCAGCAGAGATCGGAGCGGGAGTGAGACCCAGTACTTC.

V usage is TRBV5-4 and J usage is TRBJ1-1; TRBD1 might be the D (5 bases). V was pared by 3 bases and J by 0 bases, with 12 bases between. CDR1 is SGHNT, CDR2 YYREEE, per germline (reference sequence). This CDR3 comprises 15 residues. The CDR3 sequence is CASSYLTEMNTEAFF. In DNA form, the CDR3 reads TGTGCCAGCAGCTATCTGACAGAGATGAACACTGAAGCTTTCTTT.

This sequence joins TRBV2 and TRBJ2-2; 10 positions match TRBD1. CDR1 is SNHLY, CDR2 FYNNEI, per germline. V gave up 3 bases and J gave up 9 bases; unmatched junction bases: 7. The CDR3 covers 15 residues. The CDR3 loop reads CASSDRTGGGRELFF. The CDR3 DNA is TGTGCCAGCAGTGATCGGACAGGGGGGGGCAGGGAGCTGTTTTTT.

This chain connects TRBV16 to TRBJ1-1, with TRBD1 matching 7 bases. The CDR3 runs to 14 residues. Per the germline V gene, CDR1 is KGHSY and CDR2 is FQNENV. Trimming at V came to 4 bases and at J to 3 bases, leaving 5 bases not matched to a gene. This CDR3 reads CASSLTGDYTEAFF. The CDR3 DNA reads as TGTGCCAGCAGCCTCACAGGGGATTACACTGAAGCTTTCTTT.

There are a few counts of this clone. The chain employs TRBV10-3 and TRBJ1-6, with 8 nucleotides matching TRBD1. Germline CDR1 reads ENHRY; CDR2 reads SYGVKD. The junction had 6 bases not matched to a gene; V was cut back by 10 bases and J by 7 bases. The CDR3 has 13 residues. The DNA for the CDR3 is TGTGCCAGTCAGGGGGCTATCAATTCACCCCTCCACTTT. This codes for CASQGAINSPLHF.

The gene calls are TRBV7-3 and TRBJ1-2; TRBD1 is a possible D gene (6 bases). The CDR3 totals 13 residues. V lost 3 bases and J lost 8, with 13 bases in between. Germline assignment: CDR1 SGHTA and CDR2 FQGTGA. Here the CDR3 reads CASSFSGAEGYTF. In nucleotides, the CDR3 is TGTGCCAGCAGCTTCTCAGGGGCGGAGGGCTACACCTTC. Complete variable domain (other parts from reference TRBV7-3 and TRBJ1-2): GAGVSQTPSNKVTEKGKYVELRCDPISGHTALYWYRQSLGQGPEFLIYFQGTGAADDSGLPNDRFFAVRPEGSVSTLKIQRTERGDSAVYLCASSFSGAEGYTFGSGTRLTVV.

The V gene is TRBV15, the J gene TRBJ2-7; 7 bases map to TRBD2. V shed 1 base and J 2 bases; nucleotides not matched to a gene: 11. The CDR3 runs to 17 residues. The V gene's germline CDR1 is LNHNV and CDR2 YYDKDF (reference sequence). The CDR3: CATSRAGTTSAAYEQYF. CDR3 DNA: TGTGCCACCAGCAGAGCCGGAACTACTAGCGCCGCCTACGAGCAGTACTTC.

The genes are TRBV19 and TRBJ2-5; D gene ambiguous. Germline-derived CDR1 and CDR2 are LNHDA and SQIVND (reference sequence). CDR3 length: 15 residues. The V end was cut by 3 bases, the J end by 4 bases, with 15 bases between. In nucleotides, the CDR3 is TGTGCCAGTAGTATCCTCCCCCCTTTGGGAGAGACCCAGTACTTC. Translation: CASSILPPLGETQYF.

This clone has just one count. The rearrangement uses TRBV5-1 and TRBJ1-2, with 11 nucleotides matching TRBD1. The CDR3 has 15 residues. Germline CDR1 is SGHRS and CDR2 is YFSETQ. The trim removed 4 bases at V and 8 bases at J, leaving 10 bases unmatched. CDR3 sequence reads: CASSQMDRGLWGYTF. In nucleotides, the CDR3 is TGCGCCAGCAGCCAAATGGACAGGGGGCTCTGGGGCTACACCTTC.

The V call is TRBV5-4, the J call TRBJ2-2; 12 bases fit TRBD2. CDR3 length equals 18 residues. Germline assignment: CDR1 SGHNT and CDR2 YYREEE (reference sequence). The V segment lost 2 bases and the J segment 1 base; nucleotides outside the gene matches: 6. For the CDR3, the DNA is TGTGCCAGCAGCTTCACCTTACTAGCGGGAGGGAACACCGGGGAGCTGTTTTTT. Translation gives CASSFTLLAGGNTGELFF.

V and J are TRBV4-1 and TRBJ2-4; 10 positions agree with TRBD2. With V trimmed by 4 bases and J by 2 bases, 5 bases remained unmatched. The CDR3 is made up of 16 amino acids. The germline V gene has CDR1 MGHRA and CDR2 YSYEKL. For the CDR3, the DNA is TGCGCCAGCAGCCCGGGACTAGCGCGGACCAAAAACATTCAGTACTTC. This gives the protein CASSPGLARTKNIQYF.

This chain links TRBV10-1 with TRBJ2-5, with 11 bases identical to TRBD2. The V segment lost 8 bases and the J segment 14 bases; nucleotides outside the gene matches: 13. The CDR3 consists of 13 residues. The germline gives CDR1 WNHNN, CDR2 SYGVQD (reference sequence). CDR3 sequence: CASGLAGGRYSYF. The DNA for the CDR3 is TGCGCCAGCGGGCTAGCGGGGGGCCGTTATTCCTACTTC.

The gene calls are TRBV12-3 or TRBV12-4 and TRBJ1-2; TRBD1 might be the D (5 bases). Trimming pared 5 bases from V and 4 bases from J, leaving 8 bases between. The CDR3 spans 12 residues. In DNA form, the CDR3 reads TGTGCCAGCAGTCCCACAGGCTATGGCTACACCTTC. It codes for CASSPTGYGYTF.

This rearrangement joins TRBV5-4 to TRBJ2-1, with D possibly matching TRBD2 (5 bases). From germline, CDR1 is SGHNT and CDR2 YYREEE (reference sequence). The germline V and J ends were trimmed by 3 bases and 5 bases, with 18 bases remaining between them. The CDR3 is 16 amino acids. CDR3 nucleotide sequence: TGTGCCAGCAGCTCATTTGAGGGAGAGGTCAACAATGAGCAGTTCTTC. Protein sequence: CASSSFEGEVNNEQFF.

The chain combines TRBV4-2 with TRBJ2-7; TRBD1 matches 7 bases. The length of the CDR3 is 15 residues. The germline V gene encodes CDR1 LGHNA and CDR2 YNFKEQ. Trimming at V came to 7 bases and at J to 2 bases, leaving 11 bases not matched to a gene. This CDR3 is CASTPSATGTYEQYF. CDR3 sequence (DNA): TGTGCCAGCACACCCAGCGCGACAGGGACCTACGAGCAGTACTTC.

The chain has TRBV6-2 or TRBV6-3 and TRBJ1-5; TRBD1 is a possible D gene (6 bases). V lost 2 bases, J lost 11 bases, and 7 bases lay in between. The CDR3 has 11 residues. CDR1 MNHEY and CDR2 SVGEGT come from the germline V gene. CDR3 nucleotide sequence: TGTGCCAGCAGTTACAGGGGGGCCCAGCATTTT. The encoded protein is CASSYRGAQHF.

This clone has a single count. The gene calls are TRBV5-1 and TRBJ1-1; no definite D call. Trimming cost V 0 bases and J 0 bases, with 9 bases left between them. This CDR3 is built from 15 residues. Germline CDR1 and CDR2: SGHRS and YFSETQ. CDR3 loop: CASSLAGQLNTEAFF. The CDR3 DNA is TGCGCCAGCAGCTTGGCCGGTCAGTTGAACACTGAAGCTTTCTTT.

The genes are TRBV3-1 (or the pseudogene TRBV3-2) and TRBJ1-6; D ambiguous. Germline assignment: CDR1 LGHDT and CDR2 YNNKEL (reference sequence). With 4 bases removed from V and 9 bases from J, the gap between germline ends came to 10 bases. The length of the CDR3 is 13 residues. The CDR3 DNA is TGTGCCAGCAGCCTCCGGACGGGTTCACCCCTCCACTTT. This gives the protein CASSLRTGSPLHF.

V and J are TRBV19 and TRBJ2-1; the D gene is possibly TRBD2 (6 bases). The V and J ends lost 0 bases and 4 bases respectively, with 10 bases between them. Looked up from germline, CDR1 is LNHDA and CDR2 is SQIVND (reference sequence). The CDR3 is made up of 15 amino acids. CDR3: CASSIEGRGYNEQFF. CDR3 sequence (DNA): TGTGCCAGTAGTATAGAGGGCCGGGGGTACAATGAGCAGTTCTTC.